The clone carrying this T cell receptor beta chain appeared a few times. V shed 5 bases, J shed 11 bases, and the junction held 14 bases outside the gene matches. Germline V gene sequence: CDR1 SGHVS, CDR2 FNYEAQ. CDR3 length equals 15 residues. This sample was taken from a study of immune characterization of retroperitoneal liposarcoma. TCRdb redid the calling of the PCR reads with MiXCR, one entry per CDR3 protein. The table records about 1,400 distinct CDR3 sequences, more than 40% of them present only once. The sequenced sample was tumor tissue. The chain links TRBV7-6 to TRBJ2-5; 10 bases fit TRBD2. The TCR comes from a female donor with retroperitoneal liposarcoma. The DNA of the CDR3 is TGTGCCAGCAGCCCTCGGACTAGCGGCAACAATGAGCAGTACTTC. Encoded protein: CASSPRTSGNNEQYF.